This entry lists 19 T cell receptor beta chains sequenced from one sample in a study of blood T cell repertoires in COVID-19. TCRdb's table, derived via immunoSEQ multiplex PCR, lists solely in-frame clones and lacks some. The sample carries fewer than 200,000 clones, less than 85% recorded once. The sample comprised peripheral blood. The receptors here all came from a woman aged 60-70 years with COVID-19, enrolled during active disease.

In this sample, this clone turned up many times. The chain combines TRBV7-9 with TRBJ1-2, with D tentatively TRBD1 (5 bases). V was trimmed by 3 bases and J by 6 bases, leaving 26 bases between them. Germline values: CDR1 SEHNR, CDR2 FQNEAQ (reference sequence). The length of the CDR3 is 18 residues. CDR3 sequence reads: CASSLDRSQVTRGNGYTF. The CDR3 DNA sequence: TGTGCCAGCAGCTTGGATCGCTCACAGGTTACCCGTGGGAATGGCTACACCTTC.

The V and J genes are TRBV30 and TRBJ2-3; 10 positions match TRBD1. The trim removed 2 bases at V and 3 bases at J, leaving 2 bases unmatched. From germline, CDR1 is GTSNPN and CDR2 SVGIG (reference sequence). The CDR3 runs 14 residues. The CDR3 loop is CAWSRGQGTDTQYF. The CDR3 nucleotides are TGTGCCTGGAGTAGGGGACAGGGGACAGATACGCAGTATTTT.

The chain employs TRBV21-1 and TRBJ2-1; TRBD1, the D gene given by the table, was not confirmed from the DNA. TRBV21-1 is shown as a pseudogene. The CDR3 runs to 14 residues. Written as DNA, the CDR3 is TGTGCCAGCAGTCTGGTCGAGACACCTAATGAGCAGTTCTTC. It yields the protein CASSLVETPNEQFF.

The V call is TRBV20-1, the J call TRBJ2-2; D gene unclear. CDR1 DFQATT and CDR2 SNEGSKA come from the germline V gene (reference sequence). V shed 4 bases and J shed 3 bases, with 3 bases lying between them. CDR3 size: 11 residues. This CDR3 is CSAIDTGELFF. CDR3 in DNA: TGCAGTGCTATAGACACCGGGGAGCTGTTTTTT.

The chain recombines TRBV4-3 with TRBJ2-7; tentatively, D is TRBD1 (5 bases). CDR1 is LGHNA, CDR2 YSLEER, per germline. The V gene lost 3 bases and the J gene lost 0 bases, with 12 bases spanning the gap. This CDR3 has 15 residues. The CDR3 sequence is CASSQGLDGSYEQYF. CDR3 coding DNA: TGCGCCAGCAGCCAGGGGCTAGACGGCTCCTACGAGCAGTACTTC.

The chain has TRBV28 and TRBJ1-5, with TRBD1 identical over 7 bases. Germline V gives CDR1 MDHEN, CDR2 SYDVKM. The CDR3 runs 14 residues. The junction had 9 bases not matched to a gene; V was cut back by 6 bases and J by 7 bases. The DNA of the CDR3 is TGTGCCAGCAGGAATCGACAGGGTTTGCAGCCCCAGCATTTT. Translated: CASRNRQGLQPQHF.

This clone was seen only a few times. The rearrangement joins TRBV3-1 (or the pseudogene TRBV3-2) to TRBJ1-6; D is perhaps TRBD1 (5 bases). V dropped 3 bases and J dropped 14 bases, with 17 bases sitting between them. The CDR3 is made up of 14 amino acids. Germline V gene lookup returns CDR1 LGHDT and CDR2 YNNKEL (reference sequence). This chain's CDR3 is CASSQRDWGGALHF. The CDR3 DNA is TGTGCCAGCAGCCAGAGGGACTGGGGGGGAGCCCTCCACTTT.

The chain recombines TRBV6-5 with TRBJ2-5; 8 bases are shared with TRBD1. Unmatched junction bases numbered 7, after V lost 5 bases and J lost 5 bases. Germline V gene lookup returns CDR1 MNHEY and CDR2 SVGAGI. The CDR3 runs 14 residues. The CDR3 reads CASSNTDRAETQYF. The DNA of the CDR3 is TGTGCCAGCAGTAATACGGACAGGGCGGAGACCCAGTACTTC.

The chain uses TRBV6-5 and TRBJ2-2; D is perhaps TRBD1 (6 bases). CDR3 length: 14 residues. V gave up 2 bases and J gave up 3 bases, with 7 bases separating them. CDR1 and CDR2 from the germline V gene are MNHEY and SVGAGI. CDR3 sequence reads: CASSYGQHTGELFF. DNA for the CDR3: TGTGCCAGCAGTTACGGACAGCACACCGGGGAGCTGTTTTTT.

The chain links TRBV2 to TRBJ2-1; D might be TRBD2 (6 bases). Trimming took 7 bases from V and 6 from J, leaving 16 bases between them. This CDR3 has 14 residues. Germline V gene data show CDR1 as SNHLY and CDR2 as FYNNEI. The chain's CDR3 is CASTPLRLVNEQFF. The CDR3, as DNA: TGTGCCAGCACCCCTCTTAGACTAGTCAATGAGCAGTTCTTC.

V usage is TRBV5-4 and J usage is TRBJ1-1; no clear D gene. Germline V lookup: CDR1 SGHNT, CDR2 YYREEE (reference sequence). V was cut by 0 bases and J by 5 bases, with 11 bases left in between. This CDR3 is 14 amino acids long. The CDR3 protein is CASSLVRSATEAFF. CDR3 coding DNA: TGTGCCAGCAGCTTGGTGCGGTCCGCGACTGAAGCTTTCTTT.

The chain joins TRBV2 to TRBJ1-5; 9 nucleotides line up with TRBD1. The ends lost 4 bases at V and 11 bases at J; junction bases unmatched: 6. Per germline, CDR1 SNHLY and CDR2 FYNNEI. The CDR3 length is 13 residues. The DNA for the CDR3 is TGTGCCAGCAGTGGGGACAGGGACGGGTCCCAGCATTTT. Protein: CASSGDRDGSQHF.

V gene TRBV29-1 combines with J gene TRBJ2-5; 9 bases are shared with TRBD1. The CDR3 has 14 residues. CDR1 and CDR2 (germline): SQVTM, ANQGSEA. V was clipped by 4 bases and J by 5 bases; unmatched bases: 8. The CDR3 nucleotides are TGCAGCGTTGCCGGGACAGGGAGTACGGAGACCCAGTACTTC. Translation gives CSVAGTGSTETQYF.

The V and J genes are TRBV2 and TRBJ2-3, with D perhaps matching TRBD2 (6 bases). Trimming removed 8 bases at V and 0 bases at J, with 15 bases between. The CDR3 extends over 15 amino acids. Germline V gene lookup returns CDR1 SNHLY and CDR2 FYNNEI. The CDR3 bases are TGTGCCAGCGGCTGGGAGGCGACTAGCACAGATACGCAGTATTTT. Translated: CASGWEATSTDTQYF.

This clone was seen just once. The V call is TRBV7-3, the J call TRBJ1-2, with 7 bases matching TRBD1. Per germline, CDR1 SGHTA and CDR2 FQGTGA. V lost 5 bases and J lost 8; bases outside the gene matches: 14. The length of the CDR3 is 15 residues. DNA for the CDR3: TGTGCCAGCAGCCGATCGCCGGGACAGCTTTCGGGCTACACCTTC. It yields the protein CASSRSPGQLSGYTF.

Written as DNA, the CDR3 is TGTGCCAGCAGCGGGGGACTCGGAAATTCACCCCTCCACTTT. Protein sequence: CASSGGLGNSPLHF. The V gene is TRBV6-5, the J gene TRBJ1-6; D possibly corresponds to TRBD1 (5 bases). The ends were cut back, 6 bases at V and 7 bases at J, with 13 bases in the middle. The CDR3 contains 14 residues. Germline CDR1 and CDR2: MNHEY and SVGAGI.

The genes are TRBV14 and TRBJ2-5; D is undetermined. Trimming stripped 1 base from V and 5 bases from J, with 14 bases between. There are 15 residues in the CDR3. Germline V CDR1 and CDR2: SGHDN, FVKESK. For the CDR3, the DNA is TGTGCCAGCAGCCAAGGGTCTCAGGTACGGGAGACCCAGTACTTC. Its protein product is CASSQGSQVRETQYF.

The CDR3 DNA sequence: TGTGCCAGCAGTTTGGACAGGGTAACCGAGCAGTACGTC. It codes for CASSLDRVTEQYV. This chain joins TRBV12-3 or TRBV12-4 and TRBJ2-7; 8 nucleotides align to TRBD1. The ends lost 3 bases at V and 6 bases at J; junction bases unmatched: 4. The CDR3 has 13 amino acids.

The V gene is TRBV5-1, the J gene TRBJ1-1, with no clear D. Germline CDR1 and CDR2: SGHRS and YFSETQ. There are 13 residues in the CDR3. Trimming shortened V by 1 base and J by 6 bases, and 10 bases separated the two germline ends. The CDR3 DNA reads as TGCGCCAGCAGCTTGATGGGGAGCGCTGAAGCTTTCTTT. Encoded protein: CASSLMGSAEAFF.